The 16 T cell receptor beta chains below were found in one sample sequenced in a study of vaccination and CD4 T cells after COVID-19. No antigen has been assigned to these receptors. Sequencing of cultured CD4+ T cell DNA used the Oncomine TCR Beta short-read assay. TCRdb analysed the PCR reads with MiXCR anew, one entry per CDR3 protein. Here the sample spans 20,000 or so distinct CDR3 sequences, around 60% being singletons. The sample's treatment: roughly ten-day PBMC culture with coronavirus spike peptide pools or control peptides (ViraFEST assay). Sequencing was performed on CD4+ T cells from blood, cultured in vitro. The receptors originated from a human donor who had recovered from COVID-19.

This clonotype appeared once. The chain carries TRBV6-2 or TRBV6-3 and TRBJ2-5; 9 bases are shared with TRBD2. This CDR3 has 16 residues. Per germline, CDR1 MNHEY and CDR2 SVGEGT. J gave up 4 bases and V 4 bases, and 10 bases lay outside the gene matches. The CDR3 loop reads CASSFGGRAVRETQYF. CDR3 nucleotides: TGTGCCAGCAGTTTTGGCGGGAGGGCCGTGAGAGAGACCCAGTACTTC.

This clonotype was seen a few times. The J gene is TRBJ1-6, the V gene TRBV12-3 or TRBV12-4; D not resolved. This CDR3 comprises 14 residues. V gave up 8 bases and J gave up 10 bases, with 18 bases separating them. The CDR3 is CASRPGGEGSPLHF. CDR3 in DNA: TGTGCCAGCCGTCCGGGAGGTGAGGGATCACCCCTCCACTTT.

Only a few counts were recorded for this clonotype. V usage is TRBV20-1 and J usage is TRBJ2-2, with 14 bases matching TRBD2. After removal of 3 bases from V and 1 base from J, the junction contained 1 base not matched to a gene. There are 16 residues in the CDR3. Looked up from germline, CDR1 is DFQATT and CDR2 is SNEGSKA (reference sequence). The CDR3 here is CSARTSGRVNTGELFF. CDR3 nucleotide sequence: TGCAGTGCTAGGACTAGCGGGAGGGTGAACACCGGGGAGCTGTTTTTT.

The rearrangement uses TRBV19 and TRBJ2-5; D is undetermined. The CDR3 totals 10 residues. Germline assignment: CDR1 LNHDA and CDR2 SQIVND (reference sequence). The V end was cut by 5 bases, the J end by 4 bases, with 2 bases between. The CDR3 loop is CASSAETQYF. CDR3 nucleotides: TGTGCCAGTAGTGCAGAGACCCAGTACTTC.

This clonotype was detected only a few times. The V gene is TRBV20-1, the J gene TRBJ2-2; D unresolved. From germline, CDR1 is DFQATT and CDR2 SNEGSKA (reference sequence). CDR3 length: 15 residues. V lost 0 bases and J lost 5, with 13 bases in between. The DNA of the CDR3 is TGCAGTGCTAGAGATCCTAAATATGAAACCGGGGAGCTGTTTTTT. It encodes CSARDPKYETGELFF.

The gene calls are TRBV15 and TRBJ2-5; 8 nucleotides match TRBD2. The germline V gene encodes CDR1 LNHNV and CDR2 YYDKDF (reference sequence). J lost 5 bases, V lost 4 bases, and 3 bases had no gene match. This CDR3 contains 13 residues. CDR3 in amino acids: CATSNTGGETQYF. The CDR3 bases are TGTGCCACCAGCAACACGGGGGGGGAGACCCAGTACTTC.

This clonotype has just a few counts. This rearrangement joins TRBV2 to TRBJ2-1; TRBD2 matches 8 bases. Germline CDR1 and CDR2: SNHLY and FYNNEI. CDR3 size: 15 residues. V was clipped by 1 base and J by 4 bases; unmatched bases: 3. DNA for the CDR3: TGTGCCAGCAGTGAAGTAGCGGGGTCATACAATGAGCAGTTCTTC. The encoded protein is CASSEVAGSYNEQFF.

This clonotype showed up just a few times. The chain has TRBV6-2 or TRBV6-3 and TRBJ2-7; the D call may be TRBD1 or TRBD2 (5 bases each). Germline V gives CDR1 MNHEY, CDR2 SVGEGT. V was pared by 6 bases and J by 4 bases, with 22 bases between. This CDR3 is built from 16 residues. CDR3 protein: CASRTVRDLVGYEQYF. In DNA, the CDR3 is TGTGCCAGCAGAACCGTCCGGGACCTAGTCGGATACGAGCAGTACTTC.

This clonotype came up a few times. The genes are TRBV6-5 and TRBJ1-3, with no clear D. Trimming left V 2 bases short and J 0 bases short, with 8 bases between. Per germline, CDR1 MNHEY and CDR2 SVGAGI. The length of the CDR3 is 15 residues. Here the CDR3 DNA reads TGTGCCAGCAGTTACAGGCTGAGCTCTGGAAACACCATATATTTT. Residues: CASSYRLSSGNTIYF.

The chain has TRBV7-8 and TRBJ1-2; tentative D call: TRBD1 (5 bases). The length of the CDR3 is 16 residues. With 0 bases removed from V and 6 bases from J, the gap between germline ends came to 17 bases. The germline gives CDR1 SGHVS, CDR2 FQNEAQ. Here the CDR3 DNA reads TGTGCCAGCAGCTTAGCCAGGGATTTTAGAAGAAATGGCTACACCTTC. Amino acid sequence: CASSLARDFRRNGYTF.

Only one count was recorded for this clonotype. The V gene is TRBV29-1, the J gene TRBJ2-2; 8 bases align to TRBD1. The CDR3 spans 13 residues. The germline V gene has CDR1 SQVTM and CDR2 ANQGSEA. After removal of 1 base from V and 5 bases from J, the junction contained 0 bases not matched to a gene. For the CDR3, the DNA is TGCAGCGTTGAAGGACAGGGGACCGGGGAGCTGTTTTTT. Amino acid sequence: CSVEGQGTGELFF.

The chain combines TRBV7-9 with TRBJ2-2, with D possibly called TRBD1 or TRBD2 (5 bases each). CDR1 and CDR2 (germline): SEHNR, FQNEAQ (reference sequence). CDR3 size: 12 residues. Trimming cost V 4 bases and J 6 bases, with 6 bases left between them. The CDR3 spells CASSWDPGELFF. The CDR3 nucleotides are TGTGCCAGCAGCTGGGACCCCGGGGAGCTGTTTTTT.

This sequence joins TRBV12-3 or TRBV12-4 and TRBJ1-2; D gene ambiguous. V was trimmed by 5 bases and J by 1 base, leaving 2 bases between them. This CDR3 region has 11 residues. This chain's CDR3 is CASSSNYGYTF. In DNA, the CDR3 is TGTGCCAGCAGTAGTAACTATGGCTACACCTTC.

The V call is TRBV25-1, the J call TRBJ2-7, with D tentatively TRBD2 (6 bases). The germline V gene encodes CDR1 MGHDK and CDR2 SYGVNS. Between the trimmed V and J ends, which lost 4 bases and 3 bases, there was a span of 19 bases. The CDR3 consists of 16 residues. CDR3 residues: CASSASEGQFLYEQYF. In DNA, the CDR3 is TGTGCCAGCAGTGCCTCGGAGGGGCAGTTTCTCTACGAGCAGTACTTC.

This sequence joins TRBV2 and TRBJ2-3; 9 nucleotides align to TRBD1. Per the germline V gene, CDR1 is SNHLY and CDR2 is FYNNEI. The CDR3 sequence is 15 residues long. Trimming took 5 bases from V and 1 from J; bases not matched to a gene: 4. Here the CDR3 reads CASSKRTGGTDTQYF. The CDR3 region has the DNA TGTGCCAGCAGTAAGAGGACAGGGGGCACAGATACGCAGTATTTT.

V usage is TRBV28 and J usage is TRBJ1-1; no reliable D call. CDR3 length: 13 amino acids. The germline V gene encodes CDR1 MDHEN and CDR2 SYDVKM. Trimming took 6 bases from V and 0 from J, leaving 8 bases between them. DNA for the CDR3: TGTGCCAGCAGGGCCTTTATGAACACTGAAGCTTTCTTT. Its protein product is CASRAFMNTEAFF.